This T cell receptor beta chain was sequenced in a study of T cell clonality in common variable immunodeficiency. Findings and caveats of the study: In common variable immunodeficiency, TCR beta chains reportedly carried fewer deletions and N-nucleotide insertions. Compared with controls, CVID subjects had fewer shared TCRbeta clones.

Generated by immunoSEQ multiplex PCR, the TCRdb table keeps only in-frame clones and is missing some. Recorded here are 25,000 to 30,000 clones, none singletons. Germline V gene lookup returns CDR1 GTSNPN and CDR2 SVGIG (reference sequence). The CDR3 runs 11 residues. This clone showed up many times. No antigen is known for it. Read coverage stops 3 residues before the CDR3 terminus; the germline J gene supplies the remainder. The TCR originated in a human donor with common variable immunodeficiency. This chain uses TRBV30 with TRBJ1-2; TRBD1 might be the D (6 bases). Sequenced: peripheral blood mononuclear cells. CDR3 amino acids: CAWSRGGGYTF. The sequenced part of the CDR3 DNA is TGTGCCTGGAGTCGGGGGGGCGGC.